Listed below are T cell receptor beta chains from one sample, sequenced in a study of CD8+ T cells in alopecia areata. Here immunoSEQ multiplex PCR was the method, and the copy in TCRdb shows in-frame clones only, minus some. This table holds some 190,000 clones, roughly 60% found once. The sequencing used CD4+ T cells sorted from blood, collected between weeks 47 and 50, from a patient treated with tofacitinib. Receptor source: a human donor with alopecia areata. Both conserved end residues are part of each CDR3. The D gene is left open where the match is weak. Clone size is stated in some rows and not others, as once, few, many or a class when expanded.

d_call j_call v_call clone_size cdr3_length cdr3_aa cdr3_nt
- TRBJ1-1 TRBV7-2 once 14 CASSLARSNTEAFF TGTGCCAGCAGCTTAGCCAGGAGCAACACTGAAGCTTTCTTT
TRBD1 TRBJ1-1 TRBV5-1 - 14 CASTLQGRGTEAFF TGCGCCAGCACCCTACAGGGGCGGGGGACTGAAGCTTTCTTT
TRBD1 TRBJ2-3 TRBV10-3 - 13 CAIQTGVTDTQYF TGTGCCATTCAGACAGGGGTCACAGATACGCAGTATTTT
- TRBJ1-1 TRBV19 - 14 CASSISQGSTEAFF TGTGCCAGTAGTATCTCCCAGGGATCGACTGAAGCTTTCTTT
TRBD1 TRBJ2-7 TRBV7-8 - 15 CASSAQDRDLYEQYF TGTGCCAGCAGCGCACAGGACAGGGACTTATACGAGCAGTACTTC
- TRBJ2-3 TRBV5-6 - 14 CASSFRASTDTQYF TGTGCCAGCAGCTTCAGGGCTAGCACAGATACGCAGTATTTT
- TRBJ2-1 TRBV29-1 few 14 CSVDLNGRDNEQFF TGCAGCGTAGACCTAAACGGGAGAGACAATGAGCAGTTCTTC
- TRBJ1-6 TRBV2 - 14 CASSSSGAKGISHF TGTGCCAGCAGTTCTTCAGGGGCGAAGGGGATATCTCACTTT
TRBD1 TRBJ1-4 TRBV7-9 - 13 CASIRGLNEKLFF TGTGCCAGCATCAGGGGGCTGAATGAAAAACTGTTTTTT
- TRBJ1-1 TRBV5-1 - 16 CASSFPNGGLNTEAFF TGCGCCAGCAGCTTCCCTAACGGGGGCTTGAACACTGAAGCTTTCTTT
- TRBJ1-1 TRBV25-1 - 15 CASSEFGGLNTEAFF TGTGCCAGCAGTGAATTCGGGGGACTGAACACTGAAGCTTTCTTT
- TRBJ1-5 TRBV7-9 - 13 CASSGVRDQPQHF TGTGCCAGTTCTGGGGTCCGCGATCAGCCCCAGCATTTT
- TRBJ2-5 TRBV5-1 - 14 CASSLHPGGETQYF TGCGCCAGCAGCCTACACCCCGGCGGGGAGACCCAGTACTTC
- TRBJ1-2 TRBV19 - 16 CASSTTRSGMSYGYTF TGTGCCAGTAGTACAACTCGATCAGGGATGAGCTATGGCTACACCTTC
- TRBJ1-2 TRBV6-1 - 12 CASSETHRVQTF TGTGCCAGCAGTGAAACCCATCGGGTGCAGACCTTC
- TRBJ1-2 TRBV4-3 many 13 CASSLRESLGYTF TGCGCCAGCAGCCTCCGGGAGAGCCTGGGCTACACCTTC
- TRBJ1-4 TRBV4-1 - 15 CASSQDPGANEKLFF TGCGCCAGCAGCCAAGATCCGGGGGCTAATGAAAAACTGTTTTTT
- TRBJ2-3 TRBV6-5 few 14 CASRKGGWTDTQYF TGTGCCAGCCGTAAGGGGGGGTGGACAGATACGCAGTATTTT
- TRBJ1-1 TRBV29-1 few 12 CSVMDMNTEAFF TGCAGCGTTATGGACATGAACACTGAAGCTTTCTTT
- TRBJ1-4 TRBV5-6 - 17 CASSLVGSTGSNEKLFF TGTGCCAGCTCCCTCGTAGGGTCGACCGGGTCCAATGAAAAACTGTTTTTT
- TRBJ1-2 TRBV30 - 11 CAWSRTYGYTF TGTGCCTGGAGTAGGACCTATGGCTACACCTTC
- TRBJ2-5 TRBV6-6 few 13 CASSRPTQETQYF TGTGCCAGCAGTAGACCTACCCAAGAGACCCAGTACTTC
- TRBJ1-1 TRBV29-1 few 13 CSALWGASAEAFF TGCAGCGCTTTATGGGGCGCGTCGGCTGAAGCTTTCTTT
TRBD2 TRBJ2-7 TRBV30 once 20 CAWSVPLGLAGLQGPREQYF TGTGCCTGGAGTGTACCGTTGGGACTAGCGGGGTTGCAGGGCCCTCGAGAGCAGTACTTC
- TRBJ2-6 TRBV5-1 few 17 CASSARTDNSGANVLTF TGCGCCAGCAGCGCCCGGACAGACAACTCTGGGGCCAACGTCCTGACTTTC
TRBD2 TRBJ2-7 TRBV4-3 - 17 CASSQGDRSGGRYEQYF TGCGCCAGCAGCCAAGGGGACCGCAGCGGGGGTCGGTACGAGCAGTACTTC
- TRBJ2-6 TRBV6-5 - 14 CASSTDPGANVLTF TGTGCCAGCAGTACGGATCCTGGGGCCAACGTCCTGACTTTC
- TRBJ1-1 TRBV30 - 14 CAWSVPGANTEAFF TGTGCCTGGAGTGTTCCGGGAGCGAACACTGAAGCTTTCTTT
TRBD1 TRBJ1-4 TRBV29-1 - 14 CSVGGSATNEKLFF TGCAGCGTAGGGGGCAGTGCAACTAATGAAAAACTGTTTTTT
- TRBJ1-1 TRBV5-1 once 12 CASMEGAPEAFF TGCGCCAGCATGGAGGGAGCGCCTGAAGCTTTCTTT
TRBD1 TRBJ2-7 TRBV27 once 14 CASSSGQGRYEQYF TGTGCCAGCAGTTCCGGACAGGGAAGGTACGAGCAGTACTTC
- TRBJ2-7 TRBV5-1 - 14 CASSLQYYSYEQYF TGCGCCAGCAGTCTCCAATACTACTCCTACGAGCAGTACTTC
- TRBJ2-7 TRBV30 few 11 CAWSTGNEQYF TGTGCCTGGAGTACAGGGAACGAGCAGTACTTC
TRBD1 TRBJ1-5 TRBV30 - 13 CAWRTGDNQPQHF TGTGCCTGGAGGACAGGGGACAATCAGCCCCAGCATTTT
- TRBJ2-5 TRBV30 - 17 CAWRGPGTTTRQETQYF TGTGCCTGGAGGGGTCCCGGGACAACAACTCGACAAGAGACCCAGTACTTC
- TRBJ2-5 TRBV2 - 15 CASSELSTDQETQYF TGTGCCAGCAGTGAACTCTCAACAGATCAAGAGACCCAGTACTTC
- TRBJ2-7 TRBV20-1 - 11 CSARVAAEQYF TGCAGTGCTAGGGTGGCCGCCGAGCAGTACTTC
- TRBJ1-1 TRBV2 - 14 CASSEALGGTEAFF TGTGCCAGCAGTGAAGCGCTTGGGGGCACTGAAGCTTTCTTT
- TRBJ2-1 TRBV30 - 12 CAWRIQGNEQFF TGTGCCTGGAGGATACAGGGCAATGAGCAGTTCTTC
- TRBJ1-2 TRBV9 - 15 CASSTGTQVFYGYTF TGTGCCAGCAGCACCGGGACACAAGTTTTCTATGGCTACACCTTC
- TRBJ2-3 TRBV29-1 few 13 CSVGWGSTDTQYF TGCAGCGTTGGGTGGGGTAGCACAGATACGCAGTATTTT
TRBD1 TRBJ2-1 TRBV7-2 - 15 CASSLRQGVYNEQFF TGTGCCAGCAGCTTACGGCAGGGGGTTTACAATGAGCAGTTCTTC
TRBD1 TRBJ1-2 TRBV23-1 few 14 CASSQSGQGPVYTF TGCGCCAGCAGTCAATCGGGACAGGGACCCGTCTACACCTTC
- TRBJ1-4 TRBV7-9 - 14 CASTYGANNEKLFF TGTGCCAGCACATACGGGGCAAATAATGAAAAACTGTTTTTT
TRBD1 TRBJ2-1 TRBV2 - 15 CASSGDRGSYNEQFF TGTGCCAGCAGTGGGGACAGGGGATCCTACAATGAGCAGTTCTTC
- TRBJ1-2 TRBV29-1 - 10 CSADVDGYTF TGCAGCGCAGACGTGGATGGCTACACCTTC
- TRBJ2-5 TRBV7-6 - 13 CASSPLYGTLGYF TGTGCCAGCAGCCCACTTTATGGGACCTTGGGGTACTTC
TRBD2 TRBJ2-3 TRBV10-2 once 15 CASSESAGGTDTQYF TGCGCCAGCAGTGAGTCGGCGGGGGGCACAGATACGCAGTATTTT
- TRBJ2-3 TRBV10-3 - 13 CAISESAPETQYF TGTGCCATCAGTGAGTCGGCTCCAGAGACGCAGTATTTT
- TRBJ2-2 TRBV9 - 16 CASSVVGGMVTGELFF TGTGCCAGCAGCGTAGTTGGAGGGATGGTGACCGGGGAGCTGTTTTTT
TRBD2 TRBJ2-2 TRBV2 - 16 CASRDPGGTNTGELFF TGTGCCAGCAGGGACCCGGGGGGGACGAACACCGGGGAGCTGTTTTTT